This TCR beta chain was recovered during a study of a mutant IDH1 vaccine in newly diagnosed glioma. On the study more broadly: With temozolomide cycles, or 4-6 weeks after radiotherapy alone, vaccination was started. Previous treatment comprised radiotherapy, temozolomide, or both, mostly both.

A remark on this clone: No antigen is known for it.

CDR3 length: 15 amino acids. V shed 5 bases and J shed 0 bases, with 8 bases lying between them. Looked up from germline, CDR1 is SGHVS and CDR2 is FNYEAQ. Time point: week 23, last vaccination. What each vaccine dose contained was 300 ug of mutant IDH1 20-mer peptide, accompanied by topical imiquimod. Measured with immunoSEQ multiplex PCR; TCRdb has only the in-frame clones, and not every one. The sample includes over 55,000 clones, about 81% seen only once; the top ten take over 7%. The starting material was PBMCs, obtained from a glioma patient whose treatment included an IDH1 peptide vaccine. The gene calls are TRBV7-6 and TRBJ2-6; no firm D call. The clonotype comes from a woman aged 40-49 years with glioma. Some clones in this sample may be carry-over from other donors' samples. CDR3 loop: CASSRGPSGANVLTF. The CDR3 DNA follows: TGTGCCAGCAGCCGAGGACCCTCTGGGGCCAACGTCCTGACTTTC.